Included here is one T cell receptor (beta chain) sequence, with context. In germline, CDR1 is LGHNA, CDR2 YSLEER. The CDR3 extends over 13 amino acids. V lost 1 base and J 9 bases, leaving 10 bases between the germline ends. Generated by immunoSEQ multiplex PCR, the TCRdb table keeps only in-frame clones and is missing some. Among about 13,000 clones listed, 70% to 75% were seen once. The data belong to a study of tumor-infiltrating lymphocytes in localized non-small cell lung cancer. The specimen was uninvolved lung tissue not adjacent to the tumor. The chain uses TRBV4-3 and TRBJ1-5; D gene unclear. The TCR comes from a human donor with non-small cell lung cancer. CDR3 in DNA: TGCGCCAGCAGCCAAGTTCTAGGGTGGCCCCAGCATTTT. Protein product: CASSQVLGWPQHF.